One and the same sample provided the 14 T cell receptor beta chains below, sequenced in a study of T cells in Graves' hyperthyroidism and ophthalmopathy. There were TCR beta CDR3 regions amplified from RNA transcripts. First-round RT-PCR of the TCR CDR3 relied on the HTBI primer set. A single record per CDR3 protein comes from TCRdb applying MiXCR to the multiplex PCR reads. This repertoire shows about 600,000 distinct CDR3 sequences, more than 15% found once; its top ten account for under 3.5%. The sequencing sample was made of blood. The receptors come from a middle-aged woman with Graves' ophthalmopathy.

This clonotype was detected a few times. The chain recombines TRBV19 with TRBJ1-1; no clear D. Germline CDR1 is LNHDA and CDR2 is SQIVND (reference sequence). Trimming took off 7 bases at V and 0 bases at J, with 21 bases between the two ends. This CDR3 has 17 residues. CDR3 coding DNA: TGTGCCAGTATGGTGGCAGACTCGTTGCGATTGAACACTGAAGCTTTCTTT. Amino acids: CASMVADSLRLNTEAFF.

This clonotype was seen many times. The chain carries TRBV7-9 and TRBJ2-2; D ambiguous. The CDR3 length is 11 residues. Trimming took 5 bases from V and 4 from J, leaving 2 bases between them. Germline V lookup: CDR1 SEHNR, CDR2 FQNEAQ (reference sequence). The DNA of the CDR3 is TGTGCCAGCAGCCTCACCGGGGAGCTGTTTTTT. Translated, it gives CASSLTGELFF. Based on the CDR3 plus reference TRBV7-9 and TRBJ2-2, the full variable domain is DTGVSQNPRHKITKRGQNVTFRCDPISEHNRLYWYRQTLGQGPEFLTYFQNEAQLEKSRLLSDRFSAERPKGSFSTLEIQRTEQGDSAMYLCASSLTGELFFGEGSRLTVL.

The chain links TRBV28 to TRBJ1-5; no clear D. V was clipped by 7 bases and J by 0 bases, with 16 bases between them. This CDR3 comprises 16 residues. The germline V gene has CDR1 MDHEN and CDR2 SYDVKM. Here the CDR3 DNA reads TGTGCCAGCACTATCGGCGGCGGGAATAGCAATCAGCCCCAGCATTTT. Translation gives CASTIGGGNSNQPQHF.

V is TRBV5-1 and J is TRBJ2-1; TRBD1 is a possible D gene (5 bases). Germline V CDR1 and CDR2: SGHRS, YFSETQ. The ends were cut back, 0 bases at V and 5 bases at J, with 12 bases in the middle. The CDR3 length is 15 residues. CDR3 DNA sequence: TGCGCCAGCAGCTTGGGGCAGGGTGTTGACAATGAGCAGTTCTTC. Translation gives CASSLGQGVDNEQFF.

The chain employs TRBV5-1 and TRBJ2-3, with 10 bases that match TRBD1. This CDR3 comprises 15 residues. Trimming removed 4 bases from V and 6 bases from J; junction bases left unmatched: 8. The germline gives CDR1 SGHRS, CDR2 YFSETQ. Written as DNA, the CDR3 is TGCGCCAGCAGCCGACAGGGGGCAGGGGAGGATACGCAGTATTTT. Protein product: CASSRQGAGEDTQYF.

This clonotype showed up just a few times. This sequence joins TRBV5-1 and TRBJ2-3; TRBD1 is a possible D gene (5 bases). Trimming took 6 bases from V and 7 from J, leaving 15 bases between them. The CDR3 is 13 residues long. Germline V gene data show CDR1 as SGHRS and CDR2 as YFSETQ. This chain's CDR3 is CASTPLRQNTQYF. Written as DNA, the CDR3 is TGCGCCAGCACCCCCCTCAGACAGAATACGCAGTATTTT.

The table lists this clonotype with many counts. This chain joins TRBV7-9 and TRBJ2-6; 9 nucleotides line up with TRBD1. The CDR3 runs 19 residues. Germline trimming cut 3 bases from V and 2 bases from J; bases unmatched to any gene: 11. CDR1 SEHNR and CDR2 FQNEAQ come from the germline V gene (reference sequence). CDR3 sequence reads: CASSFHPGTGIAGANVLTF. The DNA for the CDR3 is TGTGCCAGCAGCTTCCATCCCGGGACAGGGATCGCTGGGGCCAACGTCCTGACTTTC.

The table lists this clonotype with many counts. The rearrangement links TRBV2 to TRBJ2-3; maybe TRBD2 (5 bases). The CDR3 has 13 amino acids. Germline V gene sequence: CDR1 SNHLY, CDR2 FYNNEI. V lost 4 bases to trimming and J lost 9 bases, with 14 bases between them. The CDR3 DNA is TGTGCCAGCAGTGGAGGGAGACAAGGGACGCAGTATTTT. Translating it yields CASSGGRQGTQYF.

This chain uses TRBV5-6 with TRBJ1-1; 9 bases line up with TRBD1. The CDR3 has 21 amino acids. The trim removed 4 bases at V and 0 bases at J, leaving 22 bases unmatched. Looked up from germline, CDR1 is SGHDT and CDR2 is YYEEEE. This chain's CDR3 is CASSHTIGGGGTGFMNTEAFF. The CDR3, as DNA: TGTGCCAGCAGCCATACTATTGGGGGGGGCGGGACAGGGTTCATGAACACTGAAGCTTTCTTT.

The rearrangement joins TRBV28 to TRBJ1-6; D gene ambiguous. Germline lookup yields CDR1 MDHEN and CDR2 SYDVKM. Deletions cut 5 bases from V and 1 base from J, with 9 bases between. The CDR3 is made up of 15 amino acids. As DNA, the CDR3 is TGTGCCAGCAGTCTGCCGGGTTCCTATAATTCACCCCTCCACTTT. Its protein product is CASSLPGSYNSPLHF.

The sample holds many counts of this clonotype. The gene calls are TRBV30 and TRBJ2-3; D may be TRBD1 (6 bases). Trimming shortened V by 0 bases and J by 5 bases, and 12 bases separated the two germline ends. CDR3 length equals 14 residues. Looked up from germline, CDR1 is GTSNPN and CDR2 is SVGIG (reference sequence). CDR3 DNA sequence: TGTGCCTGGAGTGTTCGCCAGGGGTTAGATACGCAGTATTTT. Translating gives CAWSVRQGLDTQYF.

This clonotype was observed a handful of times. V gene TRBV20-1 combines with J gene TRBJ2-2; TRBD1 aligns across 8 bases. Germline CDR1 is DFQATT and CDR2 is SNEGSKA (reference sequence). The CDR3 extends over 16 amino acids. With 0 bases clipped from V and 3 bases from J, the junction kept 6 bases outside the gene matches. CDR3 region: CSARDDDRGDTGELFF. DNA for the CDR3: TGCAGTGCTAGAGATGACGACAGGGGAGACACCGGGGAGCTGTTTTTT.

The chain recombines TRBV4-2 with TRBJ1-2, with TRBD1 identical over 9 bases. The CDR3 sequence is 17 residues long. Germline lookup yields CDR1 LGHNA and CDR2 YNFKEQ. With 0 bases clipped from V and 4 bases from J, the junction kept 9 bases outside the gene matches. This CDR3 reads CASSQDEGTGFGYGYTF. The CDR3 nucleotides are TGTGCCAGCAGCCAAGACGAAGGGACAGGGTTTGGCTATGGCTACACCTTC.

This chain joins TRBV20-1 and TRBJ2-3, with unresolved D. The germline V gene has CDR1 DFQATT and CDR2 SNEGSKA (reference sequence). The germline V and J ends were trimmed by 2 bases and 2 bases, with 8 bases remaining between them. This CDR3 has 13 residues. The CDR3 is CSARYVNTDTQYF. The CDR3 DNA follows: TGCAGTGCTAGATACGTGAACACAGATACGCAGTATTTT.